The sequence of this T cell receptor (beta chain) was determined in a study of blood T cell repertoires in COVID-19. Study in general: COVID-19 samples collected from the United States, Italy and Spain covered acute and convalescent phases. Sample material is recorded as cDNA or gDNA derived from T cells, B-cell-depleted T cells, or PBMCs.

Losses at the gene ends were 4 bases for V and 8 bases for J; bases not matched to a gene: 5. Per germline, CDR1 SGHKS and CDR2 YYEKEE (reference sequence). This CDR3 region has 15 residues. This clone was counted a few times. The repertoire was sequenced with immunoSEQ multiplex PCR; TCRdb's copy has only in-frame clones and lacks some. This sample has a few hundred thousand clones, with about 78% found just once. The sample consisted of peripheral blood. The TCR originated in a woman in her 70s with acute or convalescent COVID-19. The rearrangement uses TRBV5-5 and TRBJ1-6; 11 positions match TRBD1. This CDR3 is CASSLRTGGDSPLHF. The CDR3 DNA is TGTGCCAGCAGCCTAAGGACAGGGGGCGATTCACCCCTCCACTTT.